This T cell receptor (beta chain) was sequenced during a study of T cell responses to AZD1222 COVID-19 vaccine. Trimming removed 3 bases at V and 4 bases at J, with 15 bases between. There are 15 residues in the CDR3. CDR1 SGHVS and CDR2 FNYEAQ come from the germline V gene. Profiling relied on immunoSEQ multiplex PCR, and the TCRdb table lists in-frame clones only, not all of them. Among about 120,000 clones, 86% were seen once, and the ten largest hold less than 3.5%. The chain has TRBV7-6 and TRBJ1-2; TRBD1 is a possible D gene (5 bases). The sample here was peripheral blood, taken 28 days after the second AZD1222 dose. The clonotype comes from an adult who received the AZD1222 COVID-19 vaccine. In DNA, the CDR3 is TGTGCCAGCAGCTTCGGAGACGGGGCTGTCTATGGCTACACCTTC. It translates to CASSFGDGAVYGYTF.